One and the same sample provided the 21 T cell receptor beta chains below, sequenced in a study of Ad26.COV2.S vaccination and SARS-CoV-2 variants. Documented treatment: 19 received Ad26.COV2.S at low or high dose, single or two shots; roughly five received placebo; per-sample allocation not given. Day 63 after the first injection of vaccine or placebo was the sampling time. Assay used: immunoSEQ multiplex PCR; TCRdb lists only in-frame clones, some missing. Here the sample spans over 400,000 clones, about 92% being singletons. Source: peripheral blood, taken in a trial of Ad26.COV2.S vaccine versus placebo. These receptors all stem from a person between 18 and 65 years old who received the Ad26.COV2.S COVID-19 vaccine or a placebo.

The genes are TRBV6-2 or TRBV6-3 and TRBJ2-1; 7 nucleotides align to TRBD1. V was pared by 5 bases and J by 7 bases, with 11 bases of the junction left unmatched. This CDR3 has 15 amino acids. CDR1 and CDR2 (germline): MNHEY, SVGEGT. CDR3 sequence: CASSRTGIMRNEQFF. The DNA for the CDR3 is TGTGCCAGCAGTCGGACAGGTATTATGCGGAATGAGCAGTTCTTC.

The chain carries TRBV24-1 and TRBJ2-1; D gene ambiguous. The length of the CDR3 is 13 residues. Germline lookup yields CDR1 KGHDR and CDR2 SFDVKD. V lost 3 bases and J lost 6, with 8 bases in between. The DNA of the CDR3 is TGTGCCACCAGTGATGGATCCCTCAATGAGCAGTTCTTC. It yields the protein CATSDGSLNEQFF.

With respect to this clone: This sample includes further DNA sequences coding for the same CDR3. The J gene is TRBJ1-1, the V gene TRBV7-9; no firm D call. The CDR3 runs to 10 residues. The germline V gene encodes CDR1 SEHNR and CDR2 FQNEAQ (reference sequence). Trimming shortened V by 3 bases and J by 6 bases, and 2 bases separated the two germline ends. This CDR3 reads CASSFAEAFF. The CDR3 bases are TGTGCCAGCAGCTTCGCTGAAGCTTTCTTT.

The chain employs TRBV5-1 and TRBJ2-7; 8 bases agree with TRBD2. Germline CDR1 is SGHRS and CDR2 is YFSETQ. The trim removed 4 bases at V and 7 bases at J, leaving 16 bases unmatched. The CDR3 is made up of 16 amino acids. The CDR3 loop is CASSQQSGGPLVEQYF. CDR3 DNA: TGCGCCAGCAGCCAGCAAAGCGGGGGACCTCTTGTTGAGCAGTACTTC.

Concerning this clone: The same CDR3 can be traced to other DNA sequences in this sample. In nucleotides, the CDR3 is TGCAGCGTGGGGCATAACACCGGGGAGCTGTTTTTT. As protein: CSVGHNTGELFF. The chain employs TRBV29-1 and TRBJ2-2, with a weak D call TRBD1 (5 bases). The CDR3 consists of 12 residues. V lost 6 bases and J 2 bases, leaving 7 bases between the germline ends. The germline gives CDR1 SQVTM, CDR2 ANQGSEA.

This chain uses TRBV7-2 with TRBJ2-7; tentative D call: TRBD2 (5 bases). The germline V and J ends were trimmed by 2 bases and 7 bases, with 18 bases remaining between them. CDR1 and CDR2 (germline): SGHTA, FQGNSA. The CDR3 sequence is 15 residues long. The CDR3 loop reads CASSLSTLTRAEQYF. The CDR3, as DNA: TGTGCCAGCAGCTTATCCACGCTCACTAGGGCGGAGCAGTACTTC. Full variable domain (remainder filled in from reference TRBV7-2 and TRBJ2-7): GAGVSQSPSNKVTEKGKDVELRCDPISGHTALYWYRQSLGQGLEFLIYFQGNSAPDKSGLPSDRFSAERTGGSVSTLTIQRTQQEDSAVYLCASSLSTLTRAEQYFGPGTRLTVT.

The V and J genes are TRBV4-1 and TRBJ2-4; D is ambiguous. From germline, CDR1 is MGHRA and CDR2 YSYEKL. This CDR3 has 13 residues. V lost 11 bases, J lost 0 bases, and 11 bases lay in between. CDR3 sequence (DNA): TGCGCCTGCGGAGAGCTAGCCAAAAACATTCAGTACTTC. It translates to CACGELAKNIQYF.

CDR3 protein: CASSLEVYNSPLHF. In nucleotides, the CDR3 is TGTGCCAGCAGCTTAGAAGTCTATAATTCACCCCTCCACTTT. This rearrangement joins TRBV11-2 to TRBJ1-6; D remains unclear. With 0 bases removed from V and 3 bases from J, the gap between germline ends came to 3 bases. CDR3 length: 14 residues. Germline V lookup: CDR1 SGHAT, CDR2 FQNNGV. The full variable domain, its missing parts supplied by reference TRBV11-2 and TRBJ1-6, is EAGVAQSPRYKIIEKRQSVAFWCNPISGHATLYWYQQILGQGPKLLIQFQNNGVVDDSQLPKDRFSAERLKGVDSTLKIQPAKLEDSAVYLCASSLEVYNSPLHFGNGTRLTVT.

This chain joins TRBV27 and TRBJ1-1; maybe TRBD1 (6 bases). The CDR3 extends over 13 amino acids. The germline V and J ends were trimmed by 6 bases and 4 bases, with 12 bases remaining between them. Per the germline V gene, CDR1 is MNHEY and CDR2 is SMNVEV (reference sequence). The DNA for the CDR3 is TGTGCCAGCAGCTGGAGGACAGCCACTGAAGCTTTCTTT. Its protein product is CASSWRTATEAFF.

The chain has TRBV5-5 and TRBJ2-3; 13 bases line up with TRBD2. The CDR3 runs 18 residues. Germline V lookup: CDR1 SGHKS, CDR2 YYEKEE (reference sequence). The trim removed 7 bases at V and 0 bases at J, leaving 11 bases unmatched. The chain's CDR3 is CASPHPGLAGTSTDTQYF. The CDR3 region has the DNA TGTGCCAGCCCACACCCGGGACTAGCGGGGACTAGCACAGATACGCAGTATTTT. Full variable domain (missing parts from reference TRBV5-5 and TRBJ2-3): DAGVTQSPTHLIKTRGQQVTLRCSPISGHKSVSWYQQVLGQGPQFIFQYYEKEERGRGNFPDRFSARQFPNYSSELNVNALLLGDSALYLCASPHPGLAGTSTDTQYFGPGTRLTVL.

The rearrangement joins TRBV30 to TRBJ2-2, with D unclear. The CDR3 covers 12 residues. V was shortened by 2 bases and J by 6 bases, with 7 bases between the two germline ends. The germline V gene has CDR1 GTSNPN and CDR2 SVGIG (reference sequence). As DNA, the CDR3 is TGTGCCTGGAGTTTGGAACCCGGGGAGCTGTTTTTT. Protein: CAWSLEPGELFF.

This clone was seen just once. V is TRBV19 and J is TRBJ2-3; D could derive from TRBD1 or TRBD2 (5 bases each). V lost 5 bases and J 6 bases, leaving 12 bases between the germline ends. CDR3 length: 13 amino acids. The germline V gene has CDR1 LNHDA and CDR2 SQIVND (reference sequence). The CDR3 DNA is TGTGCCAGTAGTGCGAAGAGGGGTGATACGCAGTATTTT. This translates into CASSAKRGDTQYF.

V is TRBV4-1 and J is TRBJ1-1, with TRBD1 matching 10 bases. V shed 4 bases and J 6 bases; nucleotides not matched to a gene: 8. Germline CDR1 is MGHRA and CDR2 is YSYEKL. The CDR3 sequence is 15 residues long. The CDR3 DNA reads as TGCGCCAGCAGCCTACTAAAGACAGGGGGCTCTGAAGCTTTCTTT. Translation: CASSLLKTGGSEAFF.

The J gene is TRBJ1-4, the V gene TRBV25-1, with D perhaps TRBD1 (6 bases). CDR1 is MGHDK, CDR2 SYGVNS, per germline. CDR3 length: 13 amino acids. The V end was cut by 7 bases, the J end by 8 bases, with 14 bases between. This chain's CDR3 is CASTLGGREKLFF. CDR3 nucleotide sequence: TGTGCCAGCACCCTAGGGGGGCGAGAAAAACTGTTTTTT.

This chain links TRBV12-5 with TRBJ1-6; no reliable D call. Germline CDR1 and CDR2: LGHNT and FRNRAP. V dropped 7 bases and J dropped 10 bases, with 14 bases sitting between them. The CDR3 runs 13 residues. CDR3 nucleotides: TGTGCTAGTGCCCCCCGGTTGGAGTCACCCCTCCACTTT. Its protein is CASAPRLESPLHF.

The chain combines TRBV27 with TRBJ2-5, with D tentatively TRBD2 (5 bases). V was clipped by 3 bases and J by 2 bases, with 10 bases between them. The CDR3 has 14 amino acids. Germline CDR1 MNHEY, CDR2 SMNVEV (reference sequence). In nucleotides, the CDR3 is TGTGCCAGCAGTTTGTCTGGCGGGCAAGAGACCCAGTACTTC. It encodes CASSLSGGQETQYF.

The V gene is TRBV6-2 or TRBV6-3, the J gene TRBJ2-3; 8 bases line up with TRBD2. V shed 4 bases and J 0 bases; nucleotides not matched to a gene: 6. Germline V gives CDR1 MNHEY, CDR2 SVGEGT. The CDR3 has 16 amino acids. Written as DNA, the CDR3 is TGTGCCAGCAGTTGGCGAAGCGGGGGCAGCACAGATACGCAGTATTTT. As protein: CASSWRSGGSTDTQYF.

The chain employs TRBV5-1 and TRBJ1-1; perhaps TRBD1 as D (5 bases). In germline, CDR1 is SGHRS, CDR2 YFSETQ. V was cut by 3 bases and J by 2 bases, with 11 bases left in between. CDR3 size: 14 residues. CDR3 bases: TGCGCCAGCAGCTCCCGAGGGGCCAACACTGAAGCTTTCTTT. It codes for CASSSRGANTEAFF.

This clone has just a few counts. The chain links TRBV7-9 to TRBJ2-7, with D maybe TRBD2 (5 bases). The CDR3 is 13 amino acids. Trimming took off 4 bases at V and 1 base at J, with 8 bases between the two ends. From germline, CDR1 is SEHNR and CDR2 FQNEAQ (reference sequence). The CDR3 reads CASSSRLSYEQYF. The CDR3 nucleotides read TGTGCCAGCAGCTCTCGACTATCCTACGAGCAGTACTTC.

The rearrangement joins TRBV6-4 to TRBJ1-4, with 10 bases matching TRBD1. Trimming cost V 5 bases and J 2 bases; bases outside gene matches: 5. CDR1 MRHNA and CDR2 SNTAGT come from the germline V gene. The CDR3 is 16 amino acids. CDR3 sequence reads: CASSRQGARTNEKLFF. The CDR3 nucleotides are TGTGCCAGCAGTCGACAGGGGGCGAGGACTAATGAAAAACTGTTTTTT.

This clone was seen a single time. The V and J genes are TRBV5-6 and TRBJ2-1; D is ambiguous. The CDR3 length is 13 residues. From germline, CDR1 is SGHDT and CDR2 YYEEEE. Trimming pared 4 bases from V and 3 bases from J, leaving 8 bases between. In nucleotides, the CDR3 is TGTGCCAGCAGCCCCGTCCGCTACAATGAGCAGTTCTTC. It codes for CASSPVRYNEQFF.